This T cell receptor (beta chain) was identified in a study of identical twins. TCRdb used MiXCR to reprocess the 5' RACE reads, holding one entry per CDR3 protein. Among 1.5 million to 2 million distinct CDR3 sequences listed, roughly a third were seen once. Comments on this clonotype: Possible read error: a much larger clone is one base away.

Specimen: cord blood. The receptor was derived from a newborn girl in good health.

The DNA for the CDR3 is TGTGCCAGCCAAGGACGAGCGGGGTACAATGAGCAGTTCTTC. Amino acids: CASQGRAGYNEQFF. The chain combines TRBV2 with TRBJ2-1, with TRBD2 matching 7 bases. Germline V gene data show CDR1 as SNHLY and CDR2 as FYNNEI. The CDR3 loop spans 14 amino acids. V shed 8 bases and J 4 bases; nucleotides not matched to a gene: 8.